Sequencing of this TCR beta chain was carried out in a study of blood T cells in healthy people across ages. General study results and limits: Long-lived and aged donors differed, with more naive CD4+ cells and higher diversity in the long-lived.

It was with a sample-barcoded 5' primer and a J-beta primer mix that a second PCR of roughly 7 to 12 cycles was run. TCRdb fed the 5' RACE reads into MiXCR, producing one record per CDR3 protein. The sample shows roughly 800,000 distinct CDR3 sequences, about 25% of them seen only once. This clonotype has more than one count but fewer than ten. Its target is unknown. Each individual donor underwent a draw of approximately 10 milliliters of peripheral blood. Per germline, CDR1 DFQATT and CDR2 SNEGSKA (reference sequence). The CDR3 contains 14 residues. V shed 6 bases and J shed 0 bases, with 14 bases lying between them. These same data were also listed under a study on T cells of mothers and their children. This second study notes: Compared with unrelated pairs, related mother-child pairs had slightly higher, non-significant overlap.

J is TRBJ1-2 and V is TRBV20-1; weak D call: TRBD1 (6 bases). The clonotype was recovered from a boy younger than 18 in good health. The sequenced material came from blood. Here the CDR3 DNA reads TGCAGTGCCGACGCCAGGGGCCCTAACTATGGCTACACCTTC. This translates into CSADARGPNYGYTF.